The clone carrying this T cell receptor (beta chain) was detected once. The source of the sample is a study of blood T cell repertoires in COVID-19. As for the study in general: Whether acute or convalescent, the COVID-19 samples came from the United States, Italy and Spain.

How the authors handled the data: Scientists estimated how many nucleated cells there were by amplifying reference gene primers. Here immunoSEQ multiplex PCR was the method, and the copy in TCRdb shows in-frame clones only, minus some. The V and J calls and clone size were taken over from that table, and D and trimming were inferred from the DNA. The table records roughly 480,000 clones, roughly 89% of them present only once. Trimming removed 0 bases from V and 2 bases from J, with 12 bases in between. The CDR3 is made up of 16 amino acids. CDR1 and CDR2 (germline): SGHRS, YFSETQ. The chain is built from TRBV5-1 and TRBJ2-1; possible D gene TRBD1, 5 bases. Sequenced input: peripheral blood. The receptor was derived from a man younger than 30 with COVID-19, enrolled during active disease. CDR3 loop: CASSLAVGAAYNEQFF. CDR3 coding DNA: TGCGCCAGCAGCTTGGCGGTAGGGGCAGCCTACAATGAGCAGTTCTTC.